These T cell receptor beta chains were read from a single sample in a study of OX40 agonist ivuxolimab in advanced cancers. Repertoires were generated with immunoSEQ multiplex PCR, while TCRdb's copy carries only in-frame clones and drops some. This sample carries more than 20,000 clones, approximately 82% of them seen once, and the ten largest clones take roughly a quarter. The sample consisted of CD4+ or CD8+ T cells sorted from blood, taken in a trial of the OX40 agonist ivuxolimab. Source of these receptors: an adult with an advanced solid tumor such as melanoma, head and neck, liver or kidney cancer. The CDR3 runs from the conserved cysteine through the conserved F or W. A D gene is named only where the DNA matches it firmly. Not all rows give a size; the values are once, few, many and, for expanded clones, a class.

>TRBJ2-7|-|TRBV5-4|TRBD1
TGTGCCAGCAGCGCCGGGACAGCGCCTTACGAGCAGTACTTC
CASSAGTAPYEQYF
>TRBJ2-1|-|TRBV7-9|-
TGTGCCAGCAGCTCCCCGCAGGTCTCCTACAATGAGCAGTTCTTC
CASSSPQVSYNEQFF
>TRBJ2-1|once|TRBV27|-
TGTGCCAGCAGTTTATCCGGGTTGGCTGAGCAGTTCTTC
CASSLSGLAEQFF
>TRBJ1-1|-|TRBV28|-
TGTGCCAGCAGTTCCCTAGTGGGGATGAACACTGAAGCTTTCTTT
CASSSLVGMNTEAFF
>TRBJ1-2|-|TRBV5-5|-
TGTGCCAGCAGCCCCGGGCGGGGCGCGAACCCCTATGGCTACACCTTC
CASSPGRGANPYGYTF
>TRBJ2-3|-|TRBV29-1|-
TGCAGCGTTGTCCCAAGGGCCGGGAGAGCCGTCCGTCCAGATACGCAGTATTTT
CSVVPRAGRAVRPDTQYF
>TRBJ2-3|once|TRBV5-1|TRBD1
TGCGCCAGCAGCCCTAGACAGGGAAGCACAGATACGCAGTATTTT
CASSPRQGSTDTQYF
>TRBJ2-5|-|TRBV21-1|-
TGTGCCAGCAGCAAAGAGGGCCAGGGGGCGCGGGAGACCCAGTACTTC
CASSKEGQGARETQYF
>TRBJ2-2|-|TRBV6-4|TRBD1
TGTGCCAGCAGTGACTCGGGACAGGGAACCACCGGGGAGCTGTTTTTT
CASSDSGQGTTGELFF
>TRBJ2-7|-|TRBV27|TRBD2
TGTGCCAGCAGTACTCAGCGGGACTACGAGCAGTACTTC
CASSTQRDYEQYF
>TRBJ2-2|-|TRBV2|-
TGTGCCAGCAGTGACTGGGGCGCCGGGGAGCTGTTTTTT
CASSDWGAGELFF
>TRBJ1-4|-|TRBV13|-
TGTGCCAGCAGCCCATCCCAGGACGGTAATGAAAAACTGTTTTTT
CASSPSQDGNEKLFF
>TRBJ1-4|-|TRBV2|TRBD1
TGTGCCTGCGCGGGACAGGGGTACGAAAAACTGTTTTTT
CACAGQGYEKLFF
>TRBJ1-4|once|TRBV6-5|-
TGTGCCAGCAGTGTCGGAAATAATGAAAAACTGTTTTTT
CASSVGNNEKLFF
>TRBJ2-1|-|TRBV2|-
TGTGCCAGCAGGGGACAATACAATGAGCAGTTCTTC
CASRGQYNEQFF
>TRBJ2-7|-|TRBV10-3|-
TGTGCCTCGCCGGTCAGGTCCTACTACGAGCAGTACTTC
CASPVRSYYEQYF
>TRBJ2-1|medium-sized|TRBV9|-
TGTGCCAGCAGCGACCACGCCGAGCCCTACAATGAGCAGTTCTTC
CASSDHAEPYNEQFF
>TRBJ2-1|-|TRBV13|-
TGTGCCAGCAGCTTACTATTGGGTTATGAGCAGTTCTTC
CASSLLLGYEQFF
>TRBJ1-2|few|TRBV6-1|-
TGTGCCAGCAGTGAATGGACAGATGGCTACACCTTC
CASSEWTDGYTF
>TRBJ1-2|-|TRBV7-9|-
TGTGCCAGCAGCCGGTCAGGGGAAATAATCTATGGCTACACCTTC
CASSRSGEIIYGYTF
>TRBJ1-1|few|TRBV7-3|-
TGTGCCAGCAGCTTAGTAGCATCGGCCAGGGGATTGAACACTGAAGCTTTCTTT
CASSLVASARGLNTEAFF
>TRBJ1-5|-|TRBV27|-
TGTGCCAGCAGTCCGGATAGGTTGATGGGTCAGCCCCAGCATTTT
CASSPDRLMGQPQHF
>TRBJ2-7|-|TRBV11-3|-
TGTGCCAGCAGGGAGGAGGGAACGGCATACTACGAGCAGTACTTC
CASREEGTAYYEQYF
>TRBJ2-1|-|TRBV18|TRBD2
TGTGCCAGCTCACCCCTATTAGCGGGACCTAACAATGAGCAGTTCTTC
CASSPLLAGPNNEQFF
>TRBJ2-3|-|TRBV9|-
TGTGCCAGCAGCGTAGGAGGTCCCCCTGTCCCGCAGTATTTT
CASSVGGPPVPQYF
>TRBJ2-2|-|TRBV7-7|TRBD2
TGTGCTAGCAGCTCCGCCCTTGGGGGGGGTTTGAACACCGGGGAGCTGTTTTTT
CASSSALGGGLNTGELFF
>TRBJ2-7|-|TRBV2|-
TGTGCCAGCAGTGATGCCTACGAGCAGTACTTC
CASSDAYEQYF
>TRBJ1-1|few|TRBV27|-
TGTGCCAGCAGTTGGGGGGGTAACACTGAAGCTTTCTTT
CASSWGGNTEAFF
>TRBJ2-7|once|TRBV2|TRBD2
TGTGCCACCAAGTGGACTAGCGGGACAGGCGACGAGCAGTACTTC
CATKWTSGTGDEQYF
>TRBJ2-3|-|TRBV4-2|-
TGTGCCAGCAGCCAAGTCGCCGGGGGCACAGATACGCAGTATTTT
CASSQVAGGTDTQYF
>TRBJ2-1|few|TRBV7-7|-
TGTGCTAGCAGCTTTTCCGGGGGTGAGCAGTTCTTC
CASSFSGGEQFF
>TRBJ1-1|-|TRBV2|-
TGTGCCAGCAGTGAAGCTTTGTCAGATATCATGAACACTGAAGCTTTCTTT
CASSEALSDIMNTEAFF
>TRBJ2-7|-|TRBV7-8|TRBD2
TGTGCCAGCAGCCTAGCGGGAGGGTCCTACGAGCAGTACTTC
CASSLAGGSYEQYF
>TRBJ2-3|once|TRBV4-1|TRBD1
TGCGCCAGCAGCCAAGAGGGACAGGGGAGCCCAGATACGCAGTATTTT
CASSQEGQGSPDTQYF
>TRBJ2-1|-|TRBV10-3|TRBD2
TGTGCCATCACAAGCGGGAGGGCCTATGAGCAGTTCTTC
CAITSGRAYEQFF
>TRBJ1-2|-|TRBV6-1|-
TGTGCCAGCAGTGAACTTTCCGGGACACCAATCTATGGCTACACCTTC
CASSELSGTPIYGYTF
>TRBJ2-1|-|TRBV7-9|-
TGTGCCAGCAGCTTAGCGGGGACTGGCAGCTCCTACAATGAGCAGTTCTTC
CASSLAGTGSSYNEQFF
>TRBJ2-3|-|TRBV5-1|TRBD1
TGCGCCAGCAGCTTGTTCGGGCCGGGACAGGGGACAGATACGCAGTATTTT
CASSLFGPGQGTDTQYF
>TRBJ1-2|-|TRBV27|-
TGTGCCAGCAGTTTAAGCAGGGTGTCAGGTTTACACTATGGCTACACCTTC
CASSLSRVSGLHYGYTF
>TRBJ1-5|-|TRBV6-5|-
TGTGCCAGCAGTTCCGGAGGGGGGGGTGGCAATCAGCCCCAGCATTTT
CASSSGGGGGNQPQHF
>TRBJ2-1|-|TRBV19|-
TGTGCCAGTAGTATAGTAGGGGACTCCTACAATGAGCAGTTCTTC
CASSIVGDSYNEQFF
>TRBJ1-2|few|TRBV28|TRBD1
TGTGCCAGCAGTTTAGAAATTGGGGACAGGGAGGACTATGGCTACACCTTC
CASSLEIGDREDYGYTF
>TRBJ2-7|-|TRBV5-5|-
TGTGCCAGCAGCCCTGTGGGGGGCTCGTACGAGCAGTACTTC
CASSPVGGSYEQYF
>TRBJ2-2|-|TRBV6-6|-
TGTGCCAGCAGTTACTCGCCCGGGACGGTGTACGGGGAGCTGTTTTTT
CASSYSPGTVYGELFF
>TRBJ2-2|-|TRBV29-1|-
TGCAGCGTTGAAGGGTCAGGGTGGACCGCCGGGGAGCTGTTTTTT
CSVEGSGWTAGELFF